Following are 20 T cell receptor beta chains from one sample sequenced in a study of blood T cell repertoires in COVID-19. The data were produced by immunoSEQ multiplex PCR, yet TCRdb's version contains in-frame clones alone and is incomplete. The table shows more than 120,000 clones, with around four fifths occurring only once. The material sequenced was peripheral blood. Receptors were obtained from a human donor in a cohort sampled during active COVID-19.

V is TRBV6-5 and J is TRBJ2-7, with unresolved D. The CDR3 is 11 amino acids. Trimming took 8 bases from V and 4 from J, leaving 9 bases between them. The V gene's germline CDR1 is MNHEY and CDR2 SVGAGI. The CDR3 sequence: CASGVRYEQYF. The CDR3 DNA reads TGTGCCAGCGGAGTCAGATACGAGCAGTACTTC.

V and J are TRBV5-1 and TRBJ1-1, with 10 bases matching TRBD1. The CDR3 loop spans 17 amino acids. Germline CDR1 is SGHRS and CDR2 is YFSETQ. Trimming cost V 3 bases and J 4 bases; bases outside gene matches: 12. The CDR3 here is CASSSKNQGTGVTEAFF. As DNA, the CDR3 is TGCGCCAGCAGCTCTAAAAACCAGGGGACAGGGGTCACTGAAGCTTTCTTT. Based on the CDR3 plus reference TRBV5-1 and TRBJ1-1, the full variable domain is KAGVTQTPRYLIKTRGQQVTLSCSPISGHRSVSWYQQTPGQGLQFLFEYFSETQRNKGNFPGRFSGRQFSNSRSEMNVSTLELGDSALYLCASSSKNQGTGVTEAFFGQGTRLTVV.

V and J are TRBV9 and TRBJ1-6; 7 nucleotides match TRBD1. Germline CDR1 and CDR2: SGDLS and YYNGEE. V was clipped by 0 bases and J by 9 bases; unmatched bases: 6. This CDR3 has 15 amino acids. CDR3 region: CASSVADRAGSPLHF. The CDR3, as DNA: TGTGCCAGCAGCGTAGCTGACAGGGCGGGTTCACCCCTCCACTTT. Based on the CDR3 plus reference TRBV9 and TRBJ1-6, the full variable domain is DSGVTQTPKHLITATGQRVTLRCSPRSGDLSVYWYQQSLDQGLQFLIQYYNGEERAKGNILERFSAQQFPDLHSELNLSSLELGDSALYFCASSVADRAGSPLHFGNGTRLTVT.

The chain uses TRBV28 and TRBJ1-2, with D perhaps TRBD1 (6 bases). The V end was cut by 7 bases, the J end by 4 bases, with 16 bases between. This CDR3 region has 14 residues. Germline loops: CDR1 MDHEN, CDR2 SYDVKM. The CDR3 DNA reads as TGTGCCAGCATAAGTTTAGGGGGAAGCTATGGCTACACCTTC. Residues: CASISLGGSYGYTF.

This sequence joins TRBV10-3 and TRBJ1-1, with D tentatively TRBD1 (6 bases). CDR1 ENHRY and CDR2 SYGVKD come from the germline V gene. The CDR3 contains 13 residues. With 4 bases removed from V and 6 bases from J, the gap between germline ends came to 12 bases. CDR3 loop: CAISGSGGSEAFF. The CDR3 DNA reads as TGTGCCATCAGTGGCAGTGGGGGCTCTGAAGCTTTCTTT.

Here the CDR3 reads CASSPDRGSDTQYF. In DNA form, the CDR3 reads TGTGCCAGCAGTCCCGACAGGGGGTCAGATACGCAGTATTTT. The chain carries TRBV7-8 and TRBJ2-3, with TRBD1 matching 9 bases. This CDR3 has 14 residues. Germline CDR1 SGHVS, CDR2 FQNEAQ. After removal of 6 bases from V and 4 bases from J, the junction contained 5 bases not matched to a gene. Full variable domain (missing parts from reference TRBV7-8 and TRBJ2-3): GAGVSQSPRYKVAKRGQDVALRCDPISGHVSLFWYQQALGQGPEFLTYFQNEAQLDKSGLPSDRFFAERPEGSVSTLKIQRTQQEDSAVYLCASSPDRGSDTQYFGPGTRLTVL.

This clone has a handful of counts. The chain links TRBV7-2 to TRBJ1-1; TRBD1 matches 8 bases. Germline V lookup: CDR1 SGHTA, CDR2 FQGNSA. The CDR3 totals 14 residues. With V trimmed by 7 bases and J by 3 bases, 7 bases remained unmatched. The CDR3 here is CASNQGAQDTEAFF. The CDR3 nucleotides are TGTGCCAGCAACCAGGGGGCGCAGGACACTGAAGCTTTCTTT. Full variable domain (missing parts from reference TRBV7-2 and TRBJ1-1): GAGVSQSPSNKVTEKGKDVELRCDPISGHTALYWYRQSLGQGLEFLIYFQGNSAPDKSGLPSDRFSAERTGGSVSTLTIQRTQQEDSAVYLCASNQGAQDTEAFFGQGTRLTVV.

This clone was counted only a few times. The chain combines TRBV6-1 with TRBJ2-4; 10 bases map to TRBD1. The length of the CDR3 is 16 residues. The V and J ends lost 3 bases and 1 base, in that order; junction bases with no gene match: 3. Per the germline V gene, CDR1 is MNHNS and CDR2 is SASEGT. The CDR3 nucleotides are TGTGCCAGCAGTGATGGGACAGGGGCGGCCAAAAACATTCAGTACTTC. Encoded protein: CASSDGTGAAKNIQYF.

The chain links TRBV12-3 or TRBV12-4 to TRBJ1-4; D is ambiguous. V shed 2 bases and J shed 6 bases, with 7 bases lying between them. CDR3 length equals 13 residues. DNA for the CDR3: TGTGCCAGCAGTTTACTACGGTATGAAAAACTGTTTTTT. It codes for CASSLLRYEKLFF.

This clone has a handful of counts. The rearrangement joins TRBV5-8 to TRBJ2-2; maybe TRBD1 (5 bases). The germline V gene has CDR1 SGHTS and CDR2 YDEGEE. The CDR3 has 14 residues. V was pared by 4 bases and J by 5 bases, with 12 bases between. The CDR3 region is CASSRRSGTGELFF. The CDR3 nucleotides are TGTGCCAGCAGCCGTCGGTCAGGGACCGGGGAGCTGTTTTTT.

The chain joins TRBV4-2 to TRBJ1-2, with 12 bases fitting TRBD1. CDR1 and CDR2 from the germline V gene are LGHNA and YNFKEQ. The CDR3 extends over 16 amino acids. V shed 4 bases and J 7 bases; nucleotides not matched to a gene: 10. The CDR3 region is CASSPSTGTGGSGYTF. CDR3 sequence (DNA): TGTGCCAGCAGCCCCTCTACCGGGACAGGGGGCAGTGGCTACACCTTC.

This clone has just a few counts. The CDR3 loop reads CASSSVRGGELFF. CDR3 nucleotide sequence: TGTGCCAGCAGCTCAGTCCGGGGCGGGGAGCTGTTTTTT. The J gene is TRBJ2-2, the V gene TRBV11-3; TRBD2 is a possible D gene (5 bases). The CDR3 is made up of 13 amino acids. Germline values: CDR1 SGHNT, CDR2 YENEEA. The V and J ends lost 4 bases and 7 bases respectively, with 10 bases between them.

The rearrangement links TRBV6-5 to TRBJ2-1, with a tentative D call TRBD2 (6 bases). This CDR3 has 14 residues. Trimming took off 4 bases at V and 4 bases at J, with 11 bases between the two ends. Germline loops: CDR1 MNHEY, CDR2 SVGAGI. In nucleotides, the CDR3 is TGTGCCAGCAGTTCGGGACTGACATACAATGAGCAGTTCTTC. This translates into CASSSGLTYNEQFF.

This clone was counted ten times or more. V usage is TRBV15 and J usage is TRBJ2-7, with D perhaps TRBD1 (6 bases). Trimming removed 8 bases from V and 3 bases from J, with 14 bases in between. CDR1 is LNHNV, CDR2 YYDKDF, per germline (reference sequence). The CDR3 consists of 13 residues. The CDR3 region has the DNA TGTGCCACCGCCAGGGGAAACGGCTACGAGCAGTACTTC. This codes for CATARGNGYEQYF.

The chain uses TRBV28 and TRBJ1-6, with D perhaps TRBD1 (5 bases). This CDR3 has 17 amino acids. The V end was cut by 2 bases, the J end by 1 base, with 12 bases between. Germline V gene sequence: CDR1 MDHEN, CDR2 SYDVKM. CDR3 nucleotide sequence: TGTGCCAGCAGTTTAGTAGGGGTGGGGTCCTATAATTCACCCCTCCACTTT. Translation gives CASSLVGVGSYNSPLHF.

The chain employs TRBV4-2 and TRBJ1-4, with 8 bases identical to TRBD1. CDR1 LGHNA and CDR2 YNFKEQ come from the germline V gene. After removal of 1 base from V and 6 bases from J, the junction contained 4 bases not matched to a gene. The CDR3 is made up of 15 amino acids. CDR3 loop: CASSQVAQGDEKLFF. The CDR3 region has the DNA TGTGCCAGCAGCCAAGTAGCACAGGGGGATGAAAAACTGTTTTTT.

The V gene is TRBV7-9, the J gene TRBJ1-2, with D perhaps TRBD1 (5 bases). The CDR3 sequence is 18 residues long. V was cut by 1 base and J by 4 bases, with 22 bases left in between. Germline lookup yields CDR1 SEHNR and CDR2 FQNEAQ (reference sequence). The CDR3: CASSLGTSAPRGIYGYTF. The CDR3 bases are TGTGCCAGCAGCTTAGGCACCTCGGCTCCCCGGGGGATCTATGGCTACACCTTC.

The chain has TRBV9 and TRBJ1-1, with D hard to call. The V gene lost 0 bases and the J gene lost 1 base, with 4 bases spanning the gap. Germline CDR1 and CDR2: SGDLS and YYNGEE. There are 13 residues in the CDR3. DNA of the CDR3: TGTGCCAGCAGCGTAGACTGGAACACTGAAGCTTTCTTT. Protein sequence: CASSVDWNTEAFF. The full variable domain, completed using reference TRBV9 and TRBJ1-1, is DSGVTQTPKHLITATGQRVTLRCSPRSGDLSVYWYQQSLDQGLQFLIQYYNGEERAKGNILERFSAQQFPDLHSELNLSSLELGDSALYFCASSVDWNTEAFFGQGTRLTVV.

The rearrangement links TRBV18 to TRBJ1-1; 10 bases are shared with TRBD1. The CDR3 is made up of 14 amino acids. The V segment lost 8 bases and the J segment 2 bases; nucleotides outside the gene matches: 5. Germline V gene sequence: CDR1 KGHSH, CDR2 LQKENI. CDR3 coding DNA: TGTGCCAGCGGGGACAGGGGCGTCAACACTGAAGCTTTCTTT. This gives the protein CASGDRGVNTEAFF.

This chain links TRBV7-9 with TRBJ1-1; D ambiguous. Trimming took 2 bases from V and 0 from J, leaving 4 bases between them. This CDR3 spans 13 amino acids. Germline CDR1 and CDR2: SEHNR and FQNEAQ (reference sequence). CDR3 coding DNA: TGTGCCAGCAGCTTACGTATGAACACTGAAGCTTTCTTT. It translates to CASSLRMNTEAFF.